This entry lists 18 T cell receptor beta chains sequenced from one sample in a study of blood T cell repertoires in COVID-19. Libraries were prepared by immunoSEQ multiplex PCR; TCRdb keeps only in-frame clonotypes and omits some of them. In the table there are tens of thousands of clones, approximately 82% of which are singletons. The sample taken for sequencing was peripheral blood. The receptors were sampled from a human donor in a cohort sampled during active COVID-19.

The V call is TRBV4-1, the J call TRBJ2-3; the D gene is possibly TRBD2 (6 bases). The germline V gene has CDR1 MGHRA and CDR2 YSYEKL. V lost 0 bases, J lost 0 bases, and 16 bases lay in between. The CDR3 covers 18 residues. The CDR3 bases are TGCGCCAGCAGCCAAGATAGGGGAGGTAGGCCTAGCACAGATACGCAGTATTTT. Translation: CASSQDRGGRPSTDTQYF.

The chain recombines TRBV5-6 with TRBJ2-5; no firm D call. This CDR3 contains 13 residues. The V gene's germline CDR1 is SGHDT and CDR2 YYEEEE. Between the trimmed V and J ends, which lost 4 bases and 0 bases, there was a span of 7 bases. CDR3: CASSPQYQETQYF. CDR3 nucleotide sequence: TGTGCCAGCAGCCCCCAGTACCAAGAGACCCAGTACTTC. The full variable domain, its missing parts supplied by reference TRBV5-6 and TRBJ2-5, is DAGVTQSPTHLIKTRGQQVTLRCSPKSGHDTVSWYQQALGQGPQFIFQYYEEEERQRGNFPDRFSGHQFPNYSSELNVNALLLGDSALYLCASSPQYQETQYFGPGTRLLVL.

V gene TRBV5-4 combines with J gene TRBJ2-1; TRBD2 matches 13 bases. The germline gives CDR1 SGHNT, CDR2 YYREEE (reference sequence). This CDR3 comprises 15 residues. V was clipped by 4 bases and J by 10 bases; unmatched bases: 8. The CDR3 bases are TGTGCCAGCAGCGGAACTAGCGGGGGGGCAGTGGAGCAGTTCTTC. It encodes CASSGTSGGAVEQFF.

This clone was observed a few times. V is TRBV7-8 and J is TRBJ1-6, with a possible D match to TRBD1 (6 bases). Trimming left V 1 base short and J 7 bases short, with 17 bases between. The CDR3 has 17 amino acids. Germline CDR1 reads SGHVS; CDR2 reads FQNEAQ. CDR3 sequence reads: CASSLVGRGAQNSPLHF. CDR3 DNA: TGTGCCAGCAGCTTAGTAGGCCGGGGGGCACAGAATTCACCCCTCCACTTT.

The chain carries TRBV25-1 and TRBJ2-7, with 7 bases fitting TRBD1. Germline loops: CDR1 MGHDK, CDR2 SYGVNS. This CDR3 has 13 amino acids. V lost 6 bases to trimming and J lost 3 bases; unmatched junction nucleotides: 5. The CDR3 here is CASSPGTVYEQYF. CDR3 DNA: TGTGCCAGCAGCCCCGGGACAGTCTACGAGCAGTACTTC.

The rearrangement links TRBV5-4 to TRBJ2-3, with unresolved D. Trimming removed 4 bases at V and 4 bases at J, with 7 bases between. CDR1 and CDR2 from the germline V gene are SGHNT and YYREEE (reference sequence). This CDR3 contains 12 residues. The DNA of the CDR3 is TGTGCCAGCAGCCCCTCGGCAGATACGCAGTATTTT. This translates into CASSPSADTQYF.

In this sample, this clone turned up once. The CDR3 spells CASRQTGIGDGYTF. Here the CDR3 DNA reads TGTGCCAGCAGGCAGACAGGGATCGGGGATGGCTACACCTTC. The V and J genes are TRBV2 and TRBJ1-2; TRBD1 aligns across 7 bases. Looked up from germline, CDR1 is SNHLY and CDR2 is FYNNEI. This CDR3 has 14 residues. The junction had 10 bases not matched to a gene; V was cut back by 6 bases and J by 6 bases.

This clone was seen only a few times. V and J are TRBV24-1 and TRBJ2-3; 8 nucleotides match TRBD2. This CDR3 comprises 17 residues. Germline loops: CDR1 KGHDR, CDR2 SFDVKD. V gave up 4 bases and J gave up 2 bases; unmatched junction bases: 10. CDR3 sequence reads: CATSDPVGSGVTDTQYF. CDR3 coding DNA: TGTGCCACCAGTGACCCCGTTGGTAGCGGGGTCACAGATACGCAGTATTTT.

This rearrangement joins TRBV6-5 to TRBJ2-3; the D gene is possibly TRBD2 (5 bases). Trimming stripped 10 bases from V and 7 bases from J, with 18 bases between. From germline, CDR1 is MNHEY and CDR2 SVGAGI. The CDR3 totals 13 residues. The CDR3 is CATRLTRYNTQYF. CDR3 bases: TGTGCCACCAGACTAACCCGATACAATACGCAGTATTTT.

This chain links TRBV5-6 with TRBJ2-7, with TRBD2 as a possible D gene (5 bases). The germline V and J ends were trimmed by 2 bases and 6 bases, with 15 bases remaining between them. Germline CDR1 reads SGHDT; CDR2 reads YYEEEE. CDR3 length: 14 amino acids. Here the CDR3 reads CASSFSSTGSEQYF. CDR3 nucleotide sequence: TGTGCCAGCAGCTTTTCGAGTACGGGATCCGAGCAGTACTTC. The full variable domain, with the rest looked up from reference TRBV5-6 and TRBJ2-7, is DAGVTQSPTHLIKTRGQQVTLRCSPKSGHDTVSWYQQALGQGPQFIFQYYEEEERQRGNFPDRFSGHQFPNYSSELNVNALLLGDSALYLCASSFSSTGSEQYFGPGTRLTVT.

V is TRBV5-1 and J is TRBJ1-2; unclear D gene. V gave up 1 base and J gave up 4 bases, with 5 bases separating them. The CDR3 is made up of 12 amino acids. The germline V gene has CDR1 SGHRS and CDR2 YFSETQ. The CDR3 DNA is TGCGCCAGCAGCTTGACTCGCTATGGCTACACCTTC. This codes for CASSLTRYGYTF.

The chain has TRBV1 and TRBJ2-1; the table assigns TRBD2, which was not confirmed against the DNA. TRBV1 corresponds to a pseudogene. This CDR3 region has 17 residues. The CDR3 loop reads CTSSRRGAGGRYNEQFF. Here the CDR3 DNA reads TGCACCAGCAGCCGGCGGGGGGCGGGGGGGCGCTACAATGAGCAGTTCTTC.

V usage is TRBV7-6 and J usage is TRBJ2-3; 11 bases match TRBD2. The CDR3 is made up of 15 amino acids. The V and J ends lost 5 bases and 5 bases, in that order; junction bases with no gene match: 6. Germline V gene data show CDR1 as SGHVS and CDR2 as FNYEAQ. CDR3 in amino acids: CASSTTGTSGDTQYF. The CDR3 DNA reads as TGTGCCAGCAGCACAACCGGGACTAGCGGAGATACGCAGTATTTT.

The chain is built from TRBV28 and TRBJ1-6, with TRBD1 matching 7 bases. Per the germline V gene, CDR1 is MDHEN and CDR2 is SYDVKM. The CDR3 spans 14 residues. V gave up 5 bases and J gave up 10 bases; unmatched junction bases: 8. The DNA of the CDR3 is TGTGCCAGCAGTCAGGGGGTTTCGGAATCACCCCTCCACTTT. Its protein is CASSQGVSESPLHF.

This chain uses TRBV24-1 with TRBJ2-3; 8 bases fit TRBD2. This CDR3 is 17 amino acids long. V lost 0 bases to trimming and J lost 2 bases; unmatched junction nucleotides: 6. The germline CDR1 and CDR2 sequences are KGHDR and SFDVKD. CDR3 sequence: CATSDLLRGENTDTQYF. The CDR3 DNA sequence: TGTGCCACCAGTGATTTGTTGCGGGGGGAGAACACAGATACGCAGTATTTT.

The J gene is TRBJ1-5, the V gene TRBV30; TRBD1 aligns across 7 bases. The V and J ends lost 2 bases and 4 bases, in that order; junction bases with no gene match: 5. The CDR3 is 14 amino acids. Looked up from germline, CDR1 is GTSNPN and CDR2 is SVGIG (reference sequence). In DNA, the CDR3 is TGTGCCTGGAGTACGGGACAGCTAAATCAGCCCCAGCATTTT. Its protein product is CAWSTGQLNQPQHF.

A remark on this clone: This sample also contains other DNA sequences that code for the same CDR3. The CDR3 DNA reads TGCGCCAGCAGCTTGGCCGGGTCCTACGAGCAGTACTTC. The encoded protein is CASSLAGSYEQYF. V is TRBV5-1 and J is TRBJ2-7; no clear D. The CDR3 runs 13 residues. V lost 0 bases and J 1 base, leaving 5 bases between the germline ends. Germline CDR1 is SGHRS and CDR2 is YFSETQ.

The rearrangement links TRBV6-6 to TRBJ2-7, with a possible D match to TRBD1 (5 bases). CDR3 size: 14 residues. V was clipped by 6 bases and J by 3 bases, with 15 bases between them. The germline V gene has CDR1 MNHNY and CDR2 SVGAGI (reference sequence). In DNA, the CDR3 is TGTGCCAGCAGCTACAGGTCGAACAGCTACGAGCAGTACTTC. Translated, it gives CASSYRSNSYEQYF.